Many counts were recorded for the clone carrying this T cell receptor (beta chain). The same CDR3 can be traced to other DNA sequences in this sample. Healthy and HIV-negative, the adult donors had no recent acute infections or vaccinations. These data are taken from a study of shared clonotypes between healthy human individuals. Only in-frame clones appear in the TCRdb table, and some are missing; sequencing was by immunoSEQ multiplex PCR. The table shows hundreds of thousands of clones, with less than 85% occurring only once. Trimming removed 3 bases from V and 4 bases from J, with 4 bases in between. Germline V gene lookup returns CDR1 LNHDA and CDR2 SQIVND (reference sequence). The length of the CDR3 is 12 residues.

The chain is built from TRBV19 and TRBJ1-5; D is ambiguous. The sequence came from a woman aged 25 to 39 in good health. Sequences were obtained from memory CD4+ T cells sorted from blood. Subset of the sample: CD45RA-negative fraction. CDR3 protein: CASSMRNQPQHF. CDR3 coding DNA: TGTGCCAGTAGTATGCGTAATCAGCCCCAGCATTTT. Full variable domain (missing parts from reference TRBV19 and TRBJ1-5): DGGITQSPKYLFRKEGQNVTLSCEQNLNHDAMYWYRQDPGQGLRLIYYSQIVNDFQKGDIAEGYSVSREKKESFPLTVTSAQKNPTAFYLCASSMRNQPQHFGDGTRLSIL.